This TCR beta chain was sequenced during a study of T cell changes during pregnancy in multiple sclerosis. Assay: immunoSEQ multiplex PCR; the TCRdb copy retains only in-frame clones and omits some. Found here are about 46,000 clones, about 94% of them singletons; the top ten hold around 4.7%. Trimming pared 0 bases from V and 4 bases from J, leaving 3 bases between. The CDR3 is made up of 13 amino acids. From germline, CDR1 is MRHNA and CDR2 SNTAGT. This material consisted of CD8+ T cells from peripheral blood mononuclear cells, taken in the first trimester of pregnancy. The rearrangement links TRBV6-4 to TRBJ2-2; D is unresolved. This clonotype was sampled from a female donor with multiple sclerosis, enrolled in a pregnancy study. The CDR3 reads CASSDSSTGELFF. The CDR3, as DNA: TGTGCCAGCAGTGACTCGAGCACCGGGGAGCTGTTTTTT.